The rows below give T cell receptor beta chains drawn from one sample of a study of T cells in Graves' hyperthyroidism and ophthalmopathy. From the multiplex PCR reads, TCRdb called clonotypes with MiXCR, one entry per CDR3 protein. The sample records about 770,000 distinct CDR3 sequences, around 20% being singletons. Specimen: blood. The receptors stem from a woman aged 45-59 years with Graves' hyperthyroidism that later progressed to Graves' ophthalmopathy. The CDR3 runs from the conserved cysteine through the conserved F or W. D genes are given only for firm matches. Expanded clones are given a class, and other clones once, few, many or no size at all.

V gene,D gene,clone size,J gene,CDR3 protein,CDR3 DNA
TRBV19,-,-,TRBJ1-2,CASSRRDTPNYGYTF,TGTGCCAGTAGCCGCCGGGACACACCTAACTATGGCTACACCTTC
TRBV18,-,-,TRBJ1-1,CASSPNRVDTEAFF,TGTGCCAGCTCCCCTAACAGGGTTGACACTGAAGCTTTCTTT
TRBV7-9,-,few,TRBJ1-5,CASSFLHNQPQHF,TGTGCCAGCAGCTTTCTGCACAATCAGCCCCAGCATTTT
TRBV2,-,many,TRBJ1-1,CASSGYPRVMNTEAFF,TGTGCCAGCAGCGGTTACCCCAGGGTTATGAACACTGAAGCTTTCTTT
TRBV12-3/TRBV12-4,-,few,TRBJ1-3,CASSLRDTIYF,TGTGCCAGCAGTTTAAGGGACACCATATATTTT
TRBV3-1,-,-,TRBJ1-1,CTSSQGLNTEAFF,TGTACCAGCAGCCAAGGGCTGAACACTGAAGCTTTCTTT
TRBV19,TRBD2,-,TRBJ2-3,CASSKGLAGPWGTQYF,TGTGCCAGTAGTAAGGGACTAGCGGGGCCTTGGGGTACGCAGTATTTT
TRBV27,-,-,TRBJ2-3,CASSFREAPERDTQYF,TGTGCCAGCAGTTTTCGTGAGGCACCAGAGAGGGATACGCAGTATTTT
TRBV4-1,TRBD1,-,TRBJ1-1,CASSRPGTGVTEAFF,TGCGCCAGCAGCCGGCCCGGGACAGGGGTTACTGAAGCTTTCTTT
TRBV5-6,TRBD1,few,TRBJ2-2,CASGGQGYTGELFF,TGTGCCAGCGGGGGACAGGGATACACCGGGGAGCTGTTTTTT
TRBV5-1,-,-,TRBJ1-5,CASSPGNPNQPQHF,TGCGCCAGCAGCCCAGGGAATCCCAATCAGCCCCAGCATTTT
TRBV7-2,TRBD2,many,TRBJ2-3,CASSTSGGQPDTQYF,TGTGCCAGCAGCACTAGCGGGGGGCAACCAGATACGCAGTATTTT
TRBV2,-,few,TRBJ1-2,CASSDEPGGGYTF,TGTGCCAGCAGTGACGAACCCGGAGGTGGCTACACCTTC
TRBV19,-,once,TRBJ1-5,CASTPGRSRGQPQHF,TGTGCCAGTACCCCTGGACGGTCCCGGGGTCAGCCCCAGCATTTT
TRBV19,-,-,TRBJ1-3,CASSYRENTIYF,TGTGCCAGTAGTTATCGGGAAAACACCATATATTTT
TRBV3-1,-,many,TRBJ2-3,CASSQDRTDTQYF,TGTGCCAGCAGCCAAGATCGTACAGATACGCAGTATTTT
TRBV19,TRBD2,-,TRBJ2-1,CASGATNPWGSGGYNEQFF,TGTGCCAGTGGGGCGACAAACCCCTGGGGTAGCGGGGGGTACAATGAGCAGTTCTTC
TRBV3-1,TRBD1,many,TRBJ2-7,CASSPTTGKWEQYF,TGTGCCAGCAGCCCAACGACAGGGAAATGGGAGCAGTACTTC
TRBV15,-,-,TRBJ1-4,CATSRTPGATNEKLFF,TGTGCCACCAGCAGGACCCCCGGGGCAACTAATGAAAAACTGTTTTTT
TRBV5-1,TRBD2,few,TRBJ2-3,CASSDTSVSTDTQYF,TGCGCCAGCAGCGATACTAGCGTCAGCACAGATACGCAGTATTTT
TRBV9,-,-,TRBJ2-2,CASSVGLAANTGELFF,TGTGCCAGCAGCGTAGGGTTAGCTGCGAACACCGGGGAGCTGTTTTTT
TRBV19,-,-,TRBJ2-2,CASSAGLAAGPGELFF,TGTGCCAGTAGTGCGGGACTGGCCGCAGGACCCGGGGAGCTGTTTTTT
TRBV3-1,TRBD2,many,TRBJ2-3,CASSTSGGASDTQYF,TGTGCCAGCAGCACTAGCGGGGGGGCGTCAGATACGCAGTATTTT
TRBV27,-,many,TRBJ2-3,CASSFLRADTQYF,TGTGCCAGCAGTTTTTTGCGGGCAGATACGCAGTATTTT
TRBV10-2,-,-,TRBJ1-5,CASSPGHSSNQPQHF,TGCGCCAGCAGTCCGGGACACTCTAGCAATCAGCCCCAGCATTTT
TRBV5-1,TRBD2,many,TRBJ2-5,CASSLYERGGEETQYF,TGCGCCAGCAGCTTGTACGAGCGGGGGGGCGAAGAGACCCAGTACTTC
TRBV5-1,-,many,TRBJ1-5,CASSLGKTEHNQPQHF,TGCGCCAGCAGCTTGGGAAAGACAGAGCACAATCAGCCCCAGCATTTT
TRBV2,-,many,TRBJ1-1,CASLLRDPMNTEAFF,TGTGCCAGCCTGCTTCGGGACCCTATGAACACTGAAGCTTTCTTT
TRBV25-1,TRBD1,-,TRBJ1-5,CASSEWGQESNQPQHF,TGTGCCAGCAGTGAATGGGGACAGGAAAGCAATCAGCCCCAGCATTTT
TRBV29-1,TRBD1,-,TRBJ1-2,CSVALQGANYGYTF,TGCAGCGTTGCCCTTCAGGGGGCTAACTATGGCTACACCTTC
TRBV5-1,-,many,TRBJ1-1,CASSGLTGSTEAFF,TGCGCCAGCAGCGGCCTCACAGGGTCGACTGAAGCTTTCTTT
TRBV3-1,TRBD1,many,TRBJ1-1,CASSQALGQGIAEAFF,TGTGCCAGCAGCCAAGCCCTCGGACAGGGGATCGCTGAAGCTTTCTTT
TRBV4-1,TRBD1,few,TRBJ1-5,CASSRPLDRVGRNQPQHF,TGCGCCAGCAGCCGTCCTTTAGACAGGGTTGGAAGGAATCAGCCCCAGCATTTT
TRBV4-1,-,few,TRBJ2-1,CASSQGFNEQFF,TGCGCCAGCAGCCAAGGGTTCAATGAGCAGTTCTTC
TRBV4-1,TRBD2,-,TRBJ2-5,CASSYAGRVQETQYF,TGCGCCAGCAGCTACGCCGGGAGGGTACAAGAGACCCAGTACTTC
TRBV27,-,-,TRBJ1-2,CASSLSGAGHAYGYTF,TGTGCCAGCAGTTTATCGGGCGCCGGACATGCCTATGGCTACACCTTC
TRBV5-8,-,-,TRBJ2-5,CASSLPRWWGDETQYF,TGTGCCAGCAGCTTGCCCCGTTGGTGGGGGGACGAGACCCAGTACTTC
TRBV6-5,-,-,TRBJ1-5,CASSYEWGQSNQPQHF,TGTGCCAGCAGTTACGAGTGGGGGCAGAGCAATCAGCCCCAGCATTTT
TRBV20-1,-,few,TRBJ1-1,CSASIGVGTEAFF,TGCAGTGCTAGTATAGGGGTGGGCACTGAAGCTTTCTTT
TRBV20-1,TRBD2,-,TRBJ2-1,CSAMAGGSSYNEQFF,TGCAGTGCTATGGCGGGGGGATCCTCCTACAATGAGCAGTTCTTC
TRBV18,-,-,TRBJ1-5,CASSQTAGYQHF,TGTGCCAGCTCACAGACCGCCGGGTACCAGCATTTT
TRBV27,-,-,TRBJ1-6,CASSLQSLWNSPLHF,TGTGCCAGCAGTCTTCAGTCGTTATGGAATTCACCCCTCCACTTT
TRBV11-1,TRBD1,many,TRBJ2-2,CASSRLTGAPGELFF,TGTGCCAGCAGTCGACTAACAGGGGCCCCCGGGGAGCTGTTTTTT
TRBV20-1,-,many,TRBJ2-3,CSAGGRITDTQYF,TGCAGTGCTGGGGGACGGATCACAGATACGCAGTATTTT